A selection of T cell receptor beta chains follows, all from one sample in a study of response to subunit inactivated influenza vaccine. TCRdb re-derived calls from the RT-PCR reads in MiXCR, one entry per CDR3 protein. This sample has about 540,000 distinct CDR3 sequences, with under 30% found just once. These records were also assigned to another study, of T cells expressing NK-cell markers.

The sample here was CD4+ T cells sorted from PBMCs, taken about 13 days after vaccination. All receptors derive from a man aged 50 to 60 who received an inactivated influenza vaccine. CDR3s leave out the opening cysteine and the closing phenylalanine or tryptophan. Size is stated for part of the rows, as once, few or many counts, or as a class when the clone is expanded.

v_gene	abundance	j_gene	CDR3aa
TRBV20-1	-	TRBJ2-2	SARRAGYTGELF
TRBV13	-	TRBJ2-3	ASSLSGRDTQY
TRBV5-1	many	TRBJ2-3	ASSLATGISTDTQY
TRBV10-3	few	TRBJ1-1	AISDERANTEAF
TRBV7-8	once	TRBJ2-3	ASSSRLAGGYTQY
TRBV12-3/TRBV12-4	-	TRBJ2-4	ASSLLGAKNIQY
TRBV7-9	few	TRBJ2-7	ASSYPKRGIPYEQY
TRBV10-3	few	TRBJ2-2	AISDNRLNTGELF
TRBV18	-	TRBJ2-1	ASSQKAEQF
TRBV7-2	-	TRBJ2-5	ASSPMGPQETQY
TRBV12-3/TRBV12-4	many	TRBJ1-1	ASSPSGSGDAEAF
TRBV6-1	-	TRBJ2-1	ASSESRQRPYNEQF
TRBV9	few	TRBJ2-1	ASSVGQGSHNEQF
TRBV20-1	few	TRBJ1-2	SADLGALGGYT
TRBV29-1	few	TRBJ2-5	SGKPGTVWSETQY
TRBV5-1	-	TRBJ1-5	ASSLEPYSNQPQH
TRBV11-1	-	TRBJ1-2	ASSPDPDALYGYT
TRBV9	-	TRBJ1-6	ASSVDGSGRHSPLH
TRBV28	once	TRBJ2-7	ASGRRGYEQY
TRBV18	few	TRBJ1-2	ASSPPTGGNYGYT
TRBV12-3/TRBV12-4	few	TRBJ2-3	ASSFSDWGQWATQY
TRBV29-1	few	TRBJ1-3	SVVRAGGNTIY
TRBV5-1	-	TRBJ2-2	ASSLPGLGELF
TRBV3-1	-	TRBJ1-1	ASEGANTEAF
TRBV11-2	few	TRBJ2-1	ASSLGELGRGEQF
TRBV28	-	TRBJ2-2	AIQGLENTGELF
TRBV7-9	-	TRBJ1-2	ASSLPRRQGQGYT
TRBV18	-	TRBJ2-2	ASSPPGVAGENTGELF
TRBV7-6	-	TRBJ2-1	ASSLSGVPSYNEQF
TRBV18	few	TRBJ1-2	ASSPRSGQGAHGYT
TRBV7-2	-	TRBJ1-3	ASSKRQGAGNTIY
TRBV15	-	TRBJ2-7	ATSRVAGGLSYEQY
TRBV11-2	-	TRBJ2-3	ASQPGRSTDTQY
TRBV14	-	TRBJ2-5	ASSQTGGKQETQY
TRBV5-1	many	TRBJ2-5	ASSRTQETQY
TRBV14	-	TRBJ1-2	ASSQDPGQNYGYT
TRBV20-1	-	TRBJ1-1	SASSRQGAGDTEAF
TRBV2	few	TRBJ2-7	ASSPDRYSYEQY
TRBV7-2	-	TRBJ1-6	ASSSTQGFGSPLH
TRBV7-8	-	TRBJ1-6	ASSHARGRTSSYNSPLH
TRBV12-3/TRBV12-4	-	TRBJ2-7	ATAQGPPYEQY
TRBV10-3	-	TRBJ2-7	AISESAFEQY
TRBV11-1	-	TRBJ2-6	ASSFYRQSRNSGANVLT